This TCR beta chain originates from a study of PD-1 blockade in mismatch repair-deficient tumors. Some clones are missing from TCRdb's copy, which holds only in-frame ones; the method was immunoSEQ multiplex PCR. In the table there are some 110,000 clones, over 60% of which are singletons. Points on this clone: Compared with germline, one end of the junction differs, possibly owing to a read error.

From germline, CDR1 is SGHRS and CDR2 YFSETQ. The CDR3 is made up of 13 amino acids. This specimen consisted of peripheral blood, obtained 60 to 65 weeks after starting pembrolizumab. This receptor was obtained from an adult with mismatch repair-deficient cancer. The J gene is TRBJ1-2, the V gene TRBV5-1; D not certain. CDR3 loop: CASSFGPSYGYTF. In DNA form, the CDR3 reads TGTGCCAGCAGCTTTGGACCCAGCTATGGCTACACCTTC.